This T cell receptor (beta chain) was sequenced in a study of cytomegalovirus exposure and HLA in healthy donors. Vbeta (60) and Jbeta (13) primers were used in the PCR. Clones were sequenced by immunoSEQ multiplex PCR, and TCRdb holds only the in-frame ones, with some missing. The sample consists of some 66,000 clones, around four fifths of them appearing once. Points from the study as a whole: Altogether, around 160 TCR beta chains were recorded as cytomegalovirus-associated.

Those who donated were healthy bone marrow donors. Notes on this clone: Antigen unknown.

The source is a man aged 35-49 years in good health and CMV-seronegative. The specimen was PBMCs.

The CDR3 region is CASMLAVQQETQYF. The CDR3 region has the DNA TGTGCCAGCATGCTGGCGGTTCAACAAGAGACCCAGTACTTC. V and J are TRBV2 and TRBJ2-5; unclear D gene. Trimming stripped 7 bases from V and 2 bases from J, with 14 bases between. This CDR3 has 14 amino acids. CDR1 SNHLY and CDR2 FYNNEI come from the germline V gene. Full variable domain (outside the CDR3, taken from reference TRBV2 and TRBJ2-5): EPEVTQTPSHQVTQMGQEVILRCVPISNHLYFYWYRQILGQKVEFLVSFYNNEISEKSEIFDDQFSVERPDGSNFTLKIRSTKLEDSAMYFCASMLAVQQETQYFGPGTRLLVL.